A selection of T cell receptor beta chains follows, all from one sample in a study of Ad26.COV2.S vaccination and SARS-CoV-2 variants. Profiling relied on immunoSEQ multiplex PCR, and the TCRdb table lists in-frame clones only, not all of them. The sample has about 320,000 clones; just over 85% are singletons. This specimen consisted of peripheral blood, obtained in a trial of Ad26.COV2.S vaccine versus placebo. These receptors were taken from a person aged 18-60 years who received the Ad26.COV2.S COVID-19 vaccine or a placebo. CDR3s include the opening cysteine and the closing phenylalanine or tryptophan. D genes are given only for firm matches.

TRBJ1-5 | TRBV6-2/TRBV6-3 | . | CASSRYPPGQPQHF | TGTGCCAGCAGCCGATACCCACCGGGACAGCCCCAGCATTTT
TRBJ1-1 | TRBV7-2 | . | CASSPRAQEAFF | TGTGCCAGCAGCCCCCGGGCCCAGGAAGCTTTCTTT
TRBJ2-1 | TRBV6-6 | TRBD2 | CASSPGLASPGMWRNEQFF | TGTGCCAGCAGTCCGGGACTAGCGTCTCCCGGGATGTGGCGCAATGAGCAGTTCTTC
TRBJ2-2 | TRBV7-9 | . | CAAIGAGGHLILNTGELFF | TGTGCCGCCATCGGAGCAGGGGGGCATTTGATCTTGAACACCGGGGAGCTGTTTTTT
TRBJ1-4 | TRBV6-5 | . | CASGRRGAPNEKLFF | TGTGCCAGCGGCCGCAGGGGCGCGCCTAATGAAAAACTGTTTTTT
TRBJ2-5 | TRBV29-1 | . | CSALDRSILETQYF | TGCAGCGCACTAGACAGGTCCATCCTAGAGACCCAGTACTTC
TRBJ2-2 | TRBV11-2 | . | CASSFGGRWGTGELFF | TGTGCCAGCAGCTTCGGCGGCAGGTGGGGCACCGGGGAGCTGTTTTTT
TRBJ1-2 | TRBV5-4 | . | CASSLDRDDYGYTF | TGTGCCAGCAGCTTGGACAGGGACGACTATGGCTACACCTTC
TRBJ1-1 | TRBV5-4 | . | CASSSEGRGDTEAFF | TGTGCCAGCAGCTCGGAGGGCAGGGGAGACACTGAAGCTTTCTTT
TRBJ1-1 | TRBV25-1 | . | CASSEGVSEAFF | TGTGCCAGCAGTGAAGGGGTGAGCGAAGCTTTCTTT